Here is one T cell receptor (beta chain) with its context. Its target is unknown. The data are from a study of T cell responses to AZD1222 COVID-19 vaccine. V lost 2 bases to trimming and J lost 5 bases; unmatched junction nucleotides: 3. CDR3 size: 15 residues. CDR1 and CDR2 from the germline V gene are ENHRY and SYGVKD. Study-level results: White British ancestry dominated among donors, who included more females, and clonal diversity was possibly underestimated. Nearly half of spike-specific TCRs reportedly go after variant regions that carry no mutations. Sampling captured repertoires only after the peak T cell response.

Assay: immunoSEQ multiplex PCR; the TCRdb copy retains only in-frame clones and omits some. The profile covers more than 140,000 clones, with more than 70% appearing a single time and 3% to 4% taken by the ten largest. The chain recombines TRBV10-3 with TRBJ2-1, with 10 bases aligning to TRBD1. The input for sequencing was peripheral blood, taken on day 0 of MenACWY control vaccination. The source is an adult in good health. CDR3 protein: CAISEGQGGDNEQFF. DNA of the CDR3: TGTGCCATCAGTGAGGGACAGGGGGGGGACAATGAGCAGTTCTTC.